What follows are 10 T cell receptor beta chains derived from one specimen sequenced in a study of blood T cell repertoires in COVID-19. Libraries were prepared by immunoSEQ multiplex PCR; TCRdb keeps only in-frame clonotypes and omits some of them. The sample carries 160,000 or so clones, approximately 80% recorded once. The sequenced sample was peripheral blood. Receptors were obtained from a woman of 80 years or more with acute or convalescent COVID-19.

The gene calls are TRBV2 and TRBJ1-2; 7 bases match TRBD1. The germline gives CDR1 SNHLY, CDR2 FYNNEI. V gave up 6 bases and J gave up 2 bases; unmatched junction bases: 6. This CDR3 is 14 amino acids long. Written as DNA, the CDR3 is TGTGCCAGCAGGGCAGAGACAGGGAACTATGGCTACACCTTC. Its translation is CASRAETGNYGYTF.

The chain has TRBV28 and TRBJ1-1, with D tentatively TRBD1 (6 bases). V gave up 5 bases and J gave up 4 bases, with 17 bases separating them. Germline CDR1 MDHEN, CDR2 SYDVKM. The CDR3 spans 15 residues. CDR3 in DNA: TGTGCCAGCAGTCCCTTAGGGGGGGCGACCACTGAAGCTTTCTTT. Amino acids: CASSPLGGATTEAFF.

The table lists this clone with a few counts. The rearrangement uses TRBV28 and TRBJ1-4; D gene uncertain. This CDR3 comprises 13 residues. Trimming pared 5 bases from V and 8 bases from J, leaving 12 bases between. CDR1 MDHEN and CDR2 SYDVKM come from the germline V gene. The CDR3 coding sequence is TGTGCCAGCAGTCTGGGTGGGAGCGAAAAACTGTTTTTT. It translates to CASSLGGSEKLFF.

This clone was counted once. V gene TRBV6-5 combines with J gene TRBJ2-1, with D possibly matching TRBD2 (5 bases). Germline V gene data show CDR1 as MNHEY and CDR2 as SVGAGI. This CDR3 contains 15 residues. V lost 3 bases and J 7 bases, leaving 16 bases between the germline ends. This CDR3 reads CASSYVSGRRNEQFF. The CDR3 DNA reads as TGTGCCAGCAGTTATGTAAGCGGACGGAGGAATGAGCAGTTCTTC.

This chain uses TRBV3-1 (or the pseudogene TRBV3-2) with TRBJ1-2, with 7 bases identical to TRBD1. CDR3 size: 16 residues. J was trimmed by 2 bases and V by 4 bases; bases with no gene match: 10. Germline V gene sequence: CDR1 LGHDT, CDR2 YNNKEL (reference sequence). The CDR3 coding sequence is TGTGCCAGCAGCCCCACGGAAAGGGGGCTGAACTATGGCTACACCTTC. Encoded protein: CASSPTERGLNYGYTF.

The V gene is TRBV6-5, the J gene TRBJ2-7; D perhaps matches TRBD2 (5 bases). The CDR3 has 13 residues. The germline gives CDR1 MNHEY, CDR2 SVGAGI. V lost 8 bases to trimming and J lost 2 bases, with 13 bases between them. DNA for the CDR3: TGTGCCAGCTCCTACGCGGGCACCTACGAGCAGTACTTC. It specifies CASSYAGTYEQYF.

This clone was counted only a few times. The chain uses TRBV28 and TRBJ2-7; possibly TRBD2 for D (6 bases). V was shortened by 4 bases and J by 2 bases, with 21 bases between the two germline ends. Germline V lookup: CDR1 MDHEN, CDR2 SYDVKM. The CDR3 has 17 residues. CDR3 residues: CASSSGLGGDRTYEQYF. The CDR3 DNA sequence: TGTGCCAGCAGTTCGGGTCTTGGCGGGGACCGAACCTACGAGCAGTACTTC.

This clone was counted a single time. The chain joins TRBV6-6 to TRBJ2-1; 13 positions match TRBD2. CDR1 and CDR2 (germline): MNHNY, SVGAGI (reference sequence). The J segment lost 3 bases and the V segment lost 6 bases, leaving 14 bases of the junction unmatched. This CDR3 contains 19 residues. CDR3 in DNA: TGTGCCAGCAGCCACTCCGGGACTAGCGGGATCTGGTACTACAATGAGCAGTTCTTC. Translation: CASSHSGTSGIWYYNEQFF.

The chain recombines TRBV5-1 with TRBJ1-1; no firm D call. V gave up 4 bases and J gave up 0 bases, with 10 bases separating them. The CDR3 runs to 14 residues. The germline V gene encodes CDR1 SGHRS and CDR2 YFSETQ. The CDR3 is CASSARSMNTEAFF. CDR3 DNA sequence: TGCGCCAGCAGCGCCAGGTCTATGAACACTGAAGCTTTCTTT.

CDR3 region: CASSLPSGGSTDTQYF. The DNA of the CDR3 is TGCGCCAGCAGCCTCCCTAGCGGGGGAAGCACAGATACGCAGTATTTT. The chain is built from TRBV5-1 and TRBJ2-3; 10 bases match TRBD2. The germline V gene has CDR1 SGHRS and CDR2 YFSETQ. J was trimmed by 0 bases and V by 4 bases; bases with no gene match: 5. This CDR3 region has 16 residues.